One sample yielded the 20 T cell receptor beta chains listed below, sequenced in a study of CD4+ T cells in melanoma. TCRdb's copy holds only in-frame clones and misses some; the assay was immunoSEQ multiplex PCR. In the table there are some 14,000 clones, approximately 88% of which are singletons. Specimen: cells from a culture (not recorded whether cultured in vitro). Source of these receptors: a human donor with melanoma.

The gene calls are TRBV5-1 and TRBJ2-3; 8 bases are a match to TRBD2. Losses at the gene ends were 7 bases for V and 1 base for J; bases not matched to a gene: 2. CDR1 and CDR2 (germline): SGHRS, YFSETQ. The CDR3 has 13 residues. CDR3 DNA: TGCGCCAGCGGGCGGGGGGGCACAGATACGCAGTATTTT. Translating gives CASGRGGTDTQYF.

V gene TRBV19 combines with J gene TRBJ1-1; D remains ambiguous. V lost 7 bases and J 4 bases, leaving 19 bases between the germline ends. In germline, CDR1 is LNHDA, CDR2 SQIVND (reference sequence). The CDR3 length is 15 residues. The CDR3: CASKNPKGWGTEAFF. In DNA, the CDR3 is TGTGCCAGTAAAAACCCGAAAGGGTGGGGCACTGAAGCTTTCTTT.

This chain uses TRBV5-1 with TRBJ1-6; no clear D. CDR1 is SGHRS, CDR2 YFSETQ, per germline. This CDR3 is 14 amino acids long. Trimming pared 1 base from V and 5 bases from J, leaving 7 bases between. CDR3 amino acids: CASSLRSDNSPLHF. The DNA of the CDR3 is TGCGCCAGCAGCTTGCGCAGTGATAATTCACCCCTCCACTTT.

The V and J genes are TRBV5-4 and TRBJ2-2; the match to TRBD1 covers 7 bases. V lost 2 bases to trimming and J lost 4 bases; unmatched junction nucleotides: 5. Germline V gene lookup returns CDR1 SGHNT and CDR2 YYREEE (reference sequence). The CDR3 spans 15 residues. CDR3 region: CASSLDRVATGELFF. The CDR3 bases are TGTGCCAGCAGCTTAGACAGGGTTGCCACCGGGGAGCTGTTTTTT. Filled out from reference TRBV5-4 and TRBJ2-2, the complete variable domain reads ETGVTQSPTHLIKTRGQQVTLRCSSQSGHNTVSWYQQALGQGPQFIFQYYREEENGRGNFPPRFSGLQFPNYSSELNVNALELDDSALYLCASSLDRVATGELFFGEGSRLTVL.

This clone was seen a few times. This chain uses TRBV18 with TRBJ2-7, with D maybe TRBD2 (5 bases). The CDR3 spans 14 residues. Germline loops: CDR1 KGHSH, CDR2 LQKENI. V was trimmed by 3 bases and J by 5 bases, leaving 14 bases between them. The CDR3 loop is CASSPRLAFDEQYF. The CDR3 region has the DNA TGTGCCAGCTCACCGCGGCTAGCTTTTGACGAGCAGTACTTC.

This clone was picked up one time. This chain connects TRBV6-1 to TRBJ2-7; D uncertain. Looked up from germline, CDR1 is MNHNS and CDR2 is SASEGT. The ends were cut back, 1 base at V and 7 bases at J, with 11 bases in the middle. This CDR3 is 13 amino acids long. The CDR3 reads CASSEGVSREQYF. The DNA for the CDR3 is TGTGCCAGCAGTGAAGGAGTTTCACGGGAGCAGTACTTC.

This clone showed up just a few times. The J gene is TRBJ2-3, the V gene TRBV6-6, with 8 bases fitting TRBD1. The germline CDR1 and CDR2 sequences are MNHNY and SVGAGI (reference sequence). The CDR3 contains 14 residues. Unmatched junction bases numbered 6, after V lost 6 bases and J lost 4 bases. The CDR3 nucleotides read TGTGCCAGCAGCCAAGCAGGGGGCGCAGATACGCAGTATTTT. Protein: CASSQAGGADTQYF.

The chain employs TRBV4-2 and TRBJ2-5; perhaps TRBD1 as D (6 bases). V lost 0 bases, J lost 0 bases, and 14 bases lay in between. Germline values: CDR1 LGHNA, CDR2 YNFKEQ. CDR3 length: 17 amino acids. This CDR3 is CASSQDNGDMYQETQYF. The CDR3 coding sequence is TGTGCCAGCAGCCAAGATAACGGGGACATGTACCAAGAGACCCAGTACTTC.

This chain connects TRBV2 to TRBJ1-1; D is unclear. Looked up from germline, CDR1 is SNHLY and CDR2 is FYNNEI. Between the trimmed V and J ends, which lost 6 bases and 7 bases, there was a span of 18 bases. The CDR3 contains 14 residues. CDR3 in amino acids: CASRYRVSDGEAFF. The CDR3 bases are TGTGCCAGCAGGTACCGAGTATCGGACGGTGAAGCTTTCTTT.

CDR3 DNA: TGTGCCAGTACCGAACCGGGACCGGAAAACATTCAGTACTTC. It codes for CASTEPGPENIQYF. The rearrangement uses TRBV19 and TRBJ2-4; perhaps D is TRBD1 or TRBD2 (5 bases each). CDR1 is LNHDA, CDR2 SQIVND, per germline (reference sequence). This CDR3 comprises 14 residues. V was shortened by 7 bases and J by 5 bases, with 15 bases between the two germline ends. The full variable domain, its missing parts supplied by reference TRBV19 and TRBJ2-4, is DGGITQSPKYLFRKEGQNVTLSCEQNLNHDAMYWYRQDPGQGLRLIYYSQIVNDFQKGDIAEGYSVSREKKESFPLTVTSAQKNPTAFYLCASTEPGPENIQYFGAGTRLSVL.

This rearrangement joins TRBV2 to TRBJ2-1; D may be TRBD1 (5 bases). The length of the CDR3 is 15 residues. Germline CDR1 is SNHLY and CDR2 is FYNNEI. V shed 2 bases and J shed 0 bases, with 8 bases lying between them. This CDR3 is CASSEQGYSYNEQFF. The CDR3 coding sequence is TGTGCCAGCAGTGAACAGGGATACTCCTACAATGAGCAGTTCTTC.

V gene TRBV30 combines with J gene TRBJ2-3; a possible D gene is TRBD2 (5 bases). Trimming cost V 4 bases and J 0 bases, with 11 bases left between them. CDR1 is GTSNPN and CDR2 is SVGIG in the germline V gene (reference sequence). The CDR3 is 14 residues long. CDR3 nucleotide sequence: TGTGCCTGGAATGGGGAGCCGAGCACAGATACGCAGTATTTT. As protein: CAWNGEPSTDTQYF.

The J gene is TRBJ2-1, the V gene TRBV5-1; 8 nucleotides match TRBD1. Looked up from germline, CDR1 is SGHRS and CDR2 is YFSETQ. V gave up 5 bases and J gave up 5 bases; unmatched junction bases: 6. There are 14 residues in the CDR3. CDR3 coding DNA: TGCGCCAGCAGTATGACAGGGGTCGACAATGAGCAGTTCTTC. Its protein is CASSMTGVDNEQFF.

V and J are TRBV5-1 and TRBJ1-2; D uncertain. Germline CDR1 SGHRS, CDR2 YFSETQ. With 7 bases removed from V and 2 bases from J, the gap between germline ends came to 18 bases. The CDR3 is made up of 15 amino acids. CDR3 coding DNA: TGCGCCAGCCGCGGAAGGTCAGACCACAACTATGGCTACACCTTC. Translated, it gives CASRGRSDHNYGYTF.

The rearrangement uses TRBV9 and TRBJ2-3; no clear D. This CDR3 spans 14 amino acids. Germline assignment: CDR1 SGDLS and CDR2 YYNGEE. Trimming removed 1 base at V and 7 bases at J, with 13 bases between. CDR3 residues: CASSVNSVSYTQYF. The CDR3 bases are TGTGCCAGCAGCGTAAACAGTGTCTCCTATACGCAGTATTTT. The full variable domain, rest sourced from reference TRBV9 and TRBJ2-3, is DSGVTQTPKHLITATGQRVTLRCSPRSGDLSVYWYQQSLDQGLQFLIQYYNGEERAKGNILERFSAQQFPDLHSELNLSSLELGDSALYFCASSVNSVSYTQYFGPGTRLTVL.

The CDR3 DNA follows: TGTGCCAGCAGCGGAATCGGGGGGCGCACAGATACGCAGTATTTT. As protein: CASSGIGGRTDTQYF. V usage is TRBV11-2 and J usage is TRBJ2-3; a weak D match, TRBD2 (7 bases). This CDR3 has 15 amino acids. V was cut by 5 bases and J by 1 base, with 13 bases left in between. Germline V lookup: CDR1 SGHAT, CDR2 FQNNGV.

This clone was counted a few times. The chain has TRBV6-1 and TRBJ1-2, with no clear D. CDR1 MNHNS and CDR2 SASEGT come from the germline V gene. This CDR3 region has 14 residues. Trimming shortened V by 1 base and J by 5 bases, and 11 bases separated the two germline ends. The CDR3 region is CASSEGGGWYGYTF. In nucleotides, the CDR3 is TGTGCCAGCAGTGAAGGTGGTGGGTGGTATGGCTACACCTTC.

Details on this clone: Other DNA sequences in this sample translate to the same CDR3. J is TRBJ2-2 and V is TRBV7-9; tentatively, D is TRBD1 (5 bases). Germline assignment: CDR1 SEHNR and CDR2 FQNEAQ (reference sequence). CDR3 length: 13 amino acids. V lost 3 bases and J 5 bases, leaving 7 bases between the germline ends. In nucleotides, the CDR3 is TGTGCCAGCAGCTTGCAGGGAACCGGGGAGCTGTTTTTT. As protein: CASSLQGTGELFF. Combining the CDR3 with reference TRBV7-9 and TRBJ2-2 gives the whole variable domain DTGVSQNPRHKITKRGQNVTFRCDPISEHNRLYWYRQTLGQGPEFLTYFQNEAQLEKSRLLSDRFSAERPKGSFSTLEIQRTEQGDSAMYLCASSLQGTGELFFGEGSRLTVL.

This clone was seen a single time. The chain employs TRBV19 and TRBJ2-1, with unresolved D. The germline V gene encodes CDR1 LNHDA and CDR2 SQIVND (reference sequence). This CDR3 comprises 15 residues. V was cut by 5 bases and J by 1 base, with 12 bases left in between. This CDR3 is CASSLGWVSYNEQFF. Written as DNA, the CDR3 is TGTGCCAGTAGTCTAGGTTGGGTTTCCTACAATGAGCAGTTCTTC.

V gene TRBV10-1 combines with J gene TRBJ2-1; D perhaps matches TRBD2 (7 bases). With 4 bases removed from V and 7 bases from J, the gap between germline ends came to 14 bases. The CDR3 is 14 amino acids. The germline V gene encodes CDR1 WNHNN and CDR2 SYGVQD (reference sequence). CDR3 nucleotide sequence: TGCGCCAGCAGTGTTACAGGGAGGGGGAATGAGCAGTTCTTC. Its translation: CASSVTGRGNEQFF.